This T cell receptor beta chain was profiled in a study of blood T cell repertoires in COVID-19. Background on the study: Italy, Spain and the United States were the sources of the convalescent and acute COVID-19 samples. The analysed material was cDNA or gDNA that came from T cells, B-cell-depleted T cells, or PBMCs.

In the authors' workflow: Reference gene primer amplification gave nucleated cell count estimates. Libraries were prepared by immunoSEQ multiplex PCR; TCRdb keeps only in-frame clonotypes and omits some of them. The DNA was the basis for D and trimming; V, J and clone size are from that table. The top ten hold 2.9% of the sample, which has some 200,000 clones, approximately 81% seen once. Germline assignment: CDR1 SGHAT and CDR2 FQNNGV. The trim removed 3 bases at V and 4 bases at J, leaving 6 bases unmatched. There are 16 residues in the CDR3. The rearrangement uses TRBV11-2 and TRBJ1-4; TRBD1 agrees at 9 bases. The sequence was obtained from a man between 50 and 59 years old who had recovered from COVID-19. The sequenced sample consisted of peripheral blood. CDR3 in amino acids: CASSLGGQGFNEKLFF. The CDR3 DNA sequence: TGTGCCAGCAGCTTGGGCGGACAGGGGTTTAATGAAAAACTGTTTTTT.